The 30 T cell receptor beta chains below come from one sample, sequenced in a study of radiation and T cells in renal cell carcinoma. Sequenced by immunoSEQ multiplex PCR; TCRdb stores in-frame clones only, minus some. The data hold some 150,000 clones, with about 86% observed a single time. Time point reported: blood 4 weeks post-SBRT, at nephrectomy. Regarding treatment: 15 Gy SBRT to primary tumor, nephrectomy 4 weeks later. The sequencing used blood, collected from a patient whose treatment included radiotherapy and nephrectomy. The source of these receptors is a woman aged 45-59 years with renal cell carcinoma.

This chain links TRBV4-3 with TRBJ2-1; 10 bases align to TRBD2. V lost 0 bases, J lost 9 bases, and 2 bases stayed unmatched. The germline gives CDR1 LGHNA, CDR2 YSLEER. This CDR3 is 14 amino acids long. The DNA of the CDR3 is TGCGCCAGCAGCCAAGAAGTAGCGGGAGGTGAGCAGTTCTTC. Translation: CASSQEVAGGEQFF.

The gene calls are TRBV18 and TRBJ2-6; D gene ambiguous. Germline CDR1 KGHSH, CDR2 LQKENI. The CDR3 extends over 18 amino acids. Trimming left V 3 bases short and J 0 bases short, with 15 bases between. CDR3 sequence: CASSPPNEIISGANVLTF. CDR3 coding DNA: TGTGCCAGCTCACCCCCGAATGAAATCATCTCTGGGGCCAACGTCCTGACTTTC.

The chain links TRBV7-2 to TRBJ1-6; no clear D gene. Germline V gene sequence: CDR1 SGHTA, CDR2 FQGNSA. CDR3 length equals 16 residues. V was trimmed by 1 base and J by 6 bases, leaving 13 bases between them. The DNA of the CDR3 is TGTGCCAGCAGCTTAGAGGGCCGGGGAATTAATTCACCCCTCCACTTT. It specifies CASSLEGRGINSPLHF.

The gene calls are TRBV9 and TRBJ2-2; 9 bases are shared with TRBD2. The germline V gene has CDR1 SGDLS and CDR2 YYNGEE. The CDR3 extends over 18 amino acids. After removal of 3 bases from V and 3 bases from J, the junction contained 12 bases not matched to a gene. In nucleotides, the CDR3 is TGTGCCAGCAGCGGCCCCGGATCGGCGGGGGGGGACACCGGGGAGCTGTTTTTT. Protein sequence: CASSGPGSAGGDTGELFF.

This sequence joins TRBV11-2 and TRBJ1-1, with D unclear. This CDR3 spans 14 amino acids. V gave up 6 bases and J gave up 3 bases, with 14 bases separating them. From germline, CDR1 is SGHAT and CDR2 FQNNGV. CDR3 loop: CASSRPPIDTEAFF. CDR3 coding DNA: TGTGCCAGCAGTCGACCTCCTATCGACACTGAAGCTTTCTTT.

DNA of the CDR3: TGTGCCAGCAGCCATGTTACAGGGGCAGAGACCCAGTACTTC. This gives the protein CASSHVTGAETQYF. The chain combines TRBV5-4 with TRBJ2-5; 7 bases are a match to TRBD1. This CDR3 has 14 residues. The germline V gene has CDR1 SGHNT and CDR2 YYREEE (reference sequence). With V trimmed by 4 bases and J by 4 bases, 7 bases remained unmatched.

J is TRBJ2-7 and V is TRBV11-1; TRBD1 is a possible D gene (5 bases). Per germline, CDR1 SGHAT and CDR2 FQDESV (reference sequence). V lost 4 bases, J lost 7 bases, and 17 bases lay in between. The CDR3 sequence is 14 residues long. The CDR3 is CASSSLKGKLEQYF. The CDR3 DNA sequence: TGTGCCAGCAGCTCCCTTAAGGGGAAATTGGAGCAGTACTTC. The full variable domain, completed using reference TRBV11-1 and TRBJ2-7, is EAEVAQSPRYKITEKSQAVAFWCDPISGHATLYWYRQILGQGPELLVQFQDESVVDDSQLPKDRFSAERLKGVDSTLKIQPAELGDSAMYLCASSSLKGKLEQYFGPGTRLTVT.

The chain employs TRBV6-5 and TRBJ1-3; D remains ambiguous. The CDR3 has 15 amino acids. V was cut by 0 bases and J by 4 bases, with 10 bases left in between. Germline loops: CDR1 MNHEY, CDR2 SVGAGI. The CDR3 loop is CASSYSRSSGNTIYF. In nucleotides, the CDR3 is TGTGCCAGCAGTTACTCGAGGAGCAGCGGAAACACCATATATTTT.

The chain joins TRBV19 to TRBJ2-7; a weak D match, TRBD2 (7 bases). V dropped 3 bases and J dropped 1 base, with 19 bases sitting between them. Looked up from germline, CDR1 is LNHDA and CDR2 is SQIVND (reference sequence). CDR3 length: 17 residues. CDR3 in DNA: TGTGCCAGTAGTATGAAAATTATTGCGGGGGCGTCCTACGAGCAGTACTTC. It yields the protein CASSMKIIAGASYEQYF.

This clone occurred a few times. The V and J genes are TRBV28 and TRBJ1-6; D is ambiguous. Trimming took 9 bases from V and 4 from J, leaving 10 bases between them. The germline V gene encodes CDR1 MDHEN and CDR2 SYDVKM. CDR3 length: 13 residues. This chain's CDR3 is CASGAPYNSPLHF. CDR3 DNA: TGTGCCAGTGGCGCTCCTTATAATTCACCCCTCCACTTT. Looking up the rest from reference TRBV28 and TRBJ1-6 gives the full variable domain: DVKVTQSSRYLVKRTGEKVFLECVQDMDHENMFWYRQDPGLGLRLIYFSYDVKMKEKGDIPEGYSVSREKKERFSLILESASTNQTSMYLCASGAPYNSPLHFGNGTRLTVT.

CDR3 residues: CASSYSGTVLQETQYF. CDR3 DNA sequence: TGTGCCAGCAGTTACTCGGGGACAGTTCTACAAGAGACCCAGTACTTC. The chain recombines TRBV6-5 with TRBJ2-5, with 7 bases that match TRBD1. Germline CDR1 is MNHEY and CDR2 is SVGAGI. The CDR3 contains 16 residues. The junction had 6 bases not matched to a gene; V was cut back by 0 bases and J by 2 bases.

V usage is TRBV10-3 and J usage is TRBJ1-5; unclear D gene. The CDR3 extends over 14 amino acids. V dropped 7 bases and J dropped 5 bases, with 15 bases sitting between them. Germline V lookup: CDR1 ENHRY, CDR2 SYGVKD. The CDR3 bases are TGTGCCATCAAGGGTAACGCGGATGATCAGCCCCAGCATTTT. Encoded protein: CAIKGNADDQPQHF.

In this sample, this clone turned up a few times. The CDR3 DNA reads as TGTGCCACCAGCAAAAGCGGGGGGGGACAGAATGAGCAGTTCTTC. It specifies CATSKSGGGQNEQFF. This rearrangement joins TRBV15 to TRBJ2-1; 10 bases agree with TRBD2. V lost 4 bases, J lost 7 bases, and 7 bases stayed unmatched. Germline lookup yields CDR1 LNHNV and CDR2 YYDKDF (reference sequence). The CDR3 contains 15 residues.

The CDR3: CASSFSDRGSYEQYF. CDR3 DNA: TGTGCCAGCAGTTTCTCGGACCGCGGGTCCTACGAGCAGTACTTC. The chain couples TRBV27 to TRBJ2-7, with D possibly TRBD2 on 5 matching bases. Between the trimmed V and J ends, which lost 3 bases and 1 base, there was a span of 13 bases. This CDR3 contains 15 residues. Germline CDR1 MNHEY, CDR2 SMNVEV (reference sequence).

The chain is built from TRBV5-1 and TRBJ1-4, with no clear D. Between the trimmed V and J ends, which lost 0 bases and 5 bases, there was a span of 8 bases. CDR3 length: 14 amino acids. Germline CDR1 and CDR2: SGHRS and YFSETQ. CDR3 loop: CASSLGSENEKLFF. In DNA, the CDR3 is TGCGCCAGCAGCTTGGGGTCGGAAAATGAAAAACTGTTTTTT.

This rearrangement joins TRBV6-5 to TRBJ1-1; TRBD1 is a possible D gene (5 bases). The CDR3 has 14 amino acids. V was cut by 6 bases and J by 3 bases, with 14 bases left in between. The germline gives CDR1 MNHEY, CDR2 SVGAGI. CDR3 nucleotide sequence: TGTGCCAGCAGGTTAAGACAGCAGTACACTGAAGCTTTCTTT. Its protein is CASRLRQQYTEAFF.

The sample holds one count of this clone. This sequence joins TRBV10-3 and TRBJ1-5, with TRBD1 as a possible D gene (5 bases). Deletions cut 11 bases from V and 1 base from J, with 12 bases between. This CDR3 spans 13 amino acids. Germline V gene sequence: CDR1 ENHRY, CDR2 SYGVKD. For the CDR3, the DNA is TGTGCCGGGGCTGGGGGGAGCAATCAGCCCCAGCATTTT. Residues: CAGAGGSNQPQHF.

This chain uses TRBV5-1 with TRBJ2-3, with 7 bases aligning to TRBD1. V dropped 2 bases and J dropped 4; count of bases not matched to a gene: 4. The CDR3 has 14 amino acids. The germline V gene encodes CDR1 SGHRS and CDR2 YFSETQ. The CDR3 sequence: CASSFEQGPDTQYF. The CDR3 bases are TGCGCCAGCAGCTTTGAACAGGGGCCAGATACGCAGTATTTT.

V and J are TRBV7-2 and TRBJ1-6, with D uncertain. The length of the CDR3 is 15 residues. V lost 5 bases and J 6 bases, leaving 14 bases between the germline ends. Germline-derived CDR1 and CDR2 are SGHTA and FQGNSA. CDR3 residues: CASSPSPPPNSPLHF. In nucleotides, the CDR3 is TGTGCCAGCAGCCCCAGCCCCCCTCCTAATTCACCCCTCCACTTT.

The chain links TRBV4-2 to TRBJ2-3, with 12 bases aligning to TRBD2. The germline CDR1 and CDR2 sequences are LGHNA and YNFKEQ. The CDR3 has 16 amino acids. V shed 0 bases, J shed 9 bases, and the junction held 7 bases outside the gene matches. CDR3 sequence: CASSQEGRTSGTTQYF. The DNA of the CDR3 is TGTGCCAGCAGCCAAGAAGGTCGGACTAGCGGGACCACGCAGTATTTT.

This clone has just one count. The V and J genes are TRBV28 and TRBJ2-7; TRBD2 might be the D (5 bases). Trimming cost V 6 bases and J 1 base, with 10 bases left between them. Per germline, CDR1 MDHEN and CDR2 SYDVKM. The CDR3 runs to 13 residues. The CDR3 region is CASSRPGSYEQYF. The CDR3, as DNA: TGTGCCAGCAGCCGCCCGGGGTCCTACGAGCAGTACTTC.

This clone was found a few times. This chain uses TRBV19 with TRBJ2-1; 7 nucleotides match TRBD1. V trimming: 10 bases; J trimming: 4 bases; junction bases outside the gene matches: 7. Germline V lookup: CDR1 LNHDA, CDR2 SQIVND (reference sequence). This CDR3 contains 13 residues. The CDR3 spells CATMGDRYNEQFF. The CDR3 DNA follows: TGTGCCACCATGGGGGACAGATACAATGAGCAGTTCTTC.

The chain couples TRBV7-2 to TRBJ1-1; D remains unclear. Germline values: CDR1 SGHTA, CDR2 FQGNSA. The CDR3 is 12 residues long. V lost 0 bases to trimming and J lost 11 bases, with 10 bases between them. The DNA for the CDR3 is TGTGCCAGCAGCTTAGCTGAGGTGCGTGCTTTCTTT. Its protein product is CASSLAEVRAFF.

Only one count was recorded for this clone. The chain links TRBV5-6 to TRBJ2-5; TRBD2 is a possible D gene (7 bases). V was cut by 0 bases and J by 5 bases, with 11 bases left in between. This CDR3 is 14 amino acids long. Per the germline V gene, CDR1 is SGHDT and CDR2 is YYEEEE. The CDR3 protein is CASSLVEGGETQYF. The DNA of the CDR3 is TGTGCCAGCAGCTTGGTGGAGGGGGGGGAGACCCAGTACTTC. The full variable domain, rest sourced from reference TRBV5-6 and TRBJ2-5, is DAGVTQSPTHLIKTRGQQVTLRCSPKSGHDTVSWYQQALGQGPQFIFQYYEEEERQRGNFPDRFSGHQFPNYSSELNVNALLLGDSALYLCASSLVEGGETQYFGPGTRLLVL.

The CDR3 nucleotides read TGTGCCAGCAGCGCCGAGCGGGGGGGCCGAGAGACCCAGTACTTC. Amino acids: CASSAERGGRETQYF. J is TRBJ2-5 and V is TRBV7-2, with 10 bases that match TRBD2. Per germline, CDR1 SGHTA and CDR2 FQGNSA. Germline trimming cut 5 bases from V and 4 bases from J; bases unmatched to any gene: 7. The CDR3 has 15 amino acids. Combining the CDR3 with reference TRBV7-2 and TRBJ2-5 gives the whole variable domain GAGVSQSPSNKVTEKGKDVELRCDPISGHTALYWYRQSLGQGLEFLIYFQGNSAPDKSGLPSDRFSAERTGGSVSTLTIQRTQQEDSAVYLCASSAERGGRETQYFGPGTRLLVL.

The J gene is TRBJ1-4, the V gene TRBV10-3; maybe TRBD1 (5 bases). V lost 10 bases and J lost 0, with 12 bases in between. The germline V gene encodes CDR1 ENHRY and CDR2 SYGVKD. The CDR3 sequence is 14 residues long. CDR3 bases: TGTGCCACCCGGGACCGAGCAACTAATGAAAAACTGTTTTTT. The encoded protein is CATRDRATNEKLFF.

The CDR3 nucleotides read TGTGCCACCAGCAGCTGGGACCGTGAAGCTTTCTTT. Its protein is CATSSWDREAFF. The V and J genes are TRBV15 and TRBJ1-1, with D maybe TRBD1 (5 bases). V dropped 3 bases and J dropped 7 bases, with 9 bases sitting between them. The CDR3 is 12 amino acids. Germline CDR1 LNHNV, CDR2 YYDKDF (reference sequence).

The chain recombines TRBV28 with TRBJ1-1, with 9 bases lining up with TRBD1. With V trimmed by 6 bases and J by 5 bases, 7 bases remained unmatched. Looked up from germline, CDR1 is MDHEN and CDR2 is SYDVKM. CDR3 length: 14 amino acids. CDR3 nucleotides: TGTGCCAGCAGCACACAGGGGGCGGGAACTGAAGCTTTCTTT. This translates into CASSTQGAGTEAFF.

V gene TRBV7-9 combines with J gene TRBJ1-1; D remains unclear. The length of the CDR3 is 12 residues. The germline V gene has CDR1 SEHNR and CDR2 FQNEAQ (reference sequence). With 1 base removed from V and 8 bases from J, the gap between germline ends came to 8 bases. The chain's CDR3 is CASSLGAAEAFF. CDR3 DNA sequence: TGTGCCAGCAGCTTAGGGGCAGCCGAAGCTTTCTTT.

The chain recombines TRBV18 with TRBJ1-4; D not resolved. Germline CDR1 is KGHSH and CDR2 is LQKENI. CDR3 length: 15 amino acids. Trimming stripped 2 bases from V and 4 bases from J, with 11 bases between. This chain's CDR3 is CASSPTRVGNEKLFF. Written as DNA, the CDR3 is TGTGCCAGCTCACCAACGCGGGTGGGTAATGAAAAACTGTTTTTT.